The present TCR beta chain was sequenced within a study of blood T cell repertoires in COVID-19. Study overall: Some COVID-19 samples were acute and others convalescent; all came from the United States, Italy and Spain. PBMCs, B-cell-depleted T cells, or T cells were the source of the cDNA or gDNA that made up the material.

How the authors handled the data: Researchers report that nucleated cell counts were estimated from reference gene primer amplification. The method was immunoSEQ multiplex PCR; TCRdb's version includes in-frame clones alone and lacks a portion of them. The V and J calls and clone size were taken over from that table, and D and trimming were inferred from the DNA. Of 250,000 to 350,000 clones listed, over 85% are singletons. This clone occurred once. Germline CDR1 reads MNHEY; CDR2 reads SMNVEV (reference sequence). The ends were cut back, 8 bases at V and 2 bases at J, with 10 bases in the middle. This CDR3 is built from 14 residues. Participants had their cohort set by participant-reported clinical history.

Input material: PBMCs or T cells enriched from blood (not recorded which). This chain uses TRBV27 with TRBJ1-6; possibly TRBD1 for D (6 bases). This clonotype was obtained from a man in his sixties who had recovered from COVID-19. The CDR3: CASCQGTYNSPLHF. The CDR3 DNA reads TGTGCCAGCTGCCAGGGGACCTATAATTCACCCCTCCACTTT.